The rows below give T cell receptor beta chains drawn from one sample of a study of radiation and T cells in renal cell carcinoma. The assay was immunoSEQ multiplex PCR, and TCRdb's table has in-frame clones only and misses some. The sample includes around 180,000 clones, roughly 90% of them seen just once. The source was blood, collected from a patient whose treatment included radiotherapy and nephrectomy. Receptors originate from a woman aged 50 to 60 with renal cell carcinoma. Each CDR3 is given with its conserved first and last residue. D genes are given only for firm matches. Not all rows give a size; the values are once, few, many and, for expanded clones, a class.

V: TRBV19; D: NA; size: NA; J: TRBJ2-1; DNA: TGTGCCAGTAGTATCGATAGTAGCACCCGATCCTACAATGAGCAGTTCTTC; CDR3: CASSIDSSTRSYNEQFF
V: TRBV10-3; D: NA; size: NA; J: TRBJ1-1; DNA: TGTGCCATCAGTCAATCACAGTTGAACACTGAAGCTTTCTTT; CDR3: CAISQSQLNTEAFF
V: TRBV6-1; D: TRBD1; size: NA; J: TRBJ2-5; DNA: TGTGCCAGCATTTCTCCGGGACAGGGGACGAAGACCCAGTACTTC; CDR3: CASISPGQGTKTQYF
V: TRBV27; D: TRBD1; size: NA; J: TRBJ1-2; DNA: TGTGCCAGCAGTTTGAGCGGGACAGGGGTTACTCTAGGCTACACCTTC; CDR3: CASSLSGTGVTLGYTF
V: TRBV30; D: NA; size: NA; J: TRBJ1-5; DNA: TGTGCCTGGAGTACCGGGACCCTGAGTCAGCCCCAGCATTTT; CDR3: CAWSTGTLSQPQHF
V: TRBV6-1; D: NA; size: NA; J: TRBJ2-3; DNA: TGTGCCAGCAGTGAAGCTCAGGGGAGCGGAGCAGATACGCAGTATTTT; CDR3: CASSEAQGSGADTQYF
V: TRBV15; D: NA; size: NA; J: TRBJ1-1; DNA: TGTGCCACCAGCAGAGATTTGGTAGAGAACACTGAAGCTTTCTTT; CDR3: CATSRDLVENTEAFF
V: TRBV29-1; D: TRBD2; size: few; J: TRBJ2-7; DNA: TGCAGCTGGGGTCGGGGGGACGAGCAGTACTTC; CDR3: CSWGRGDEQYF
V: TRBV13; D: NA; size: NA; J: TRBJ1-1; DNA: TGTGCCAGCAGCTACCAGGGCCGGTGGACTGAAGCTTTCTTT; CDR3: CASSYQGRWTEAFF
V: TRBV14; D: TRBD2; size: NA; J: TRBJ2-1; DNA: TGTGCCAGCAGCTCCCCCCAGCTAGCGGGTTTCACCAATGAGCAGTTCTTC; CDR3: CASSSPQLAGFTNEQFF
V: TRBV7-8; D: TRBD1; size: NA; J: TRBJ1-1; DNA: TGTGCCAGCAGCCGGGACAGGGGGAACACTGAAGCTTTCTTT; CDR3: CASSRDRGNTEAFF
V: TRBV6-5; D: TRBD2; size: once; J: TRBJ2-2; DNA: TGTGCCACCCGAAGGGGAGGGGTGAACACCGGGGAGCTGTTTTTT; CDR3: CATRRGGVNTGELFF
V: TRBV25-1; D: NA; size: NA; J: TRBJ1-2; DNA: TGTGCCAGCAGTGAATATAATAAGGGCGCAGGGGGCTACACCTTC; CDR3: CASSEYNKGAGGYTF
V: TRBV5-1; D: NA; size: NA; J: TRBJ1-5; DNA: TGCGCCAGCAGCTTGGACCCTAGCAATCAGCCCCAGCATTTT; CDR3: CASSLDPSNQPQHF
V: TRBV15; D: TRBD2; size: NA; J: TRBJ2-3; DNA: TGTGCCACCAGCAGGGGGGGGGACACAGATACGCAGTATTTT; CDR3: CATSRGGDTDTQYF
V: TRBV5-6; D: TRBD1; size: once; J: TRBJ1-3; DNA: TGTGCCAGCAGCTTAGGGACAGACGGAAACACCATATATTTT; CDR3: CASSLGTDGNTIYF
V: TRBV9; D: NA; size: NA; J: TRBJ2-3; DNA: TGTGCCAGCAGCCCAAGACCCCAAGGGGGGGCGCAAGATACGCAGTATTTT; CDR3: CASSPRPQGGAQDTQYF
V: TRBV5-1; D: TRBD1; size: few; J: TRBJ1-5; DNA: TGCGCCAGCAGCTTACAGGGGTGGCAGCCCCAGCATTTT; CDR3: CASSLQGWQPQHF
V: TRBV18; D: NA; size: NA; J: TRBJ2-3; DNA: TGTGCCAGCTCACCGCTGGGAGCTAGCACAGATACGCAGTATTTT; CDR3: CASSPLGASTDTQYF
V: TRBV29-1; D: NA; size: NA; J: TRBJ2-7; DNA: TGCAGCGTTGGTAACAGGGCGAGGGGGGAGCAGTACTTC; CDR3: CSVGNRARGEQYF
V: TRBV4-2; D: NA; size: NA; J: TRBJ1-1; DNA: TGTGCCAGCAGCCCGAGGATAGAAGGCACTGAAGCTTTCTTT; CDR3: CASSPRIEGTEAFF
V: TRBV6-5; D: TRBD1; size: NA; J: TRBJ2-7; DNA: TGTGCCAGCAGTCTACCGGGACAGGGGCTCGAGCAGTACTTC; CDR3: CASSLPGQGLEQYF
V: TRBV9; D: TRBD1; size: NA; J: TRBJ1-1; DNA: TGTGCCAGCAGCCCCCATGGACAGGGGCGGACTGAAGCTTTCTTT; CDR3: CASSPHGQGRTEAFF
V: TRBV5-1; D: TRBD2; size: NA; J: TRBJ2-1; DNA: TGCGCCAGCAGCTTGGTTCTAGCGGGGAACAATGAGCAGTTCTTC; CDR3: CASSLVLAGNNEQFF
V: TRBV11-1; D: TRBD1; size: NA; J: TRBJ2-7; DNA: TGTGCCAGCAGCTCGGGGCCGACAGGGGCCTACGAGCAGTACTTC; CDR3: CASSSGPTGAYEQYF
V: TRBV5-1; D: NA; size: NA; J: TRBJ2-3; DNA: TGCGCCAGCAGCCCCTATGCGGGATTCACAGATACGCAGTATTTT; CDR3: CASSPYAGFTDTQYF
V: TRBV21-1; D: NA; size: NA; J: TRBJ2-7; DNA: TGTGCCAGCAGGAGGTGGGCCCCAGGGAGATTCTACGAGCAGTACTTC; CDR3: CASRRWAPGRFYEQYF
V: TRBV6-1; D: NA; size: NA; J: TRBJ1-1; DNA: TGTGCCAGCAGAAAGATGAACACTGAAGCTTTCTTT; CDR3: CASRKMNTEAFF
V: TRBV6-6; D: NA; size: NA; J: TRBJ1-5; DNA: TGTGCCAGCAGCTCTAGTGCCAGGGGCAATCAGCCCCAGCATTTT; CDR3: CASSSSARGNQPQHF
V: TRBV19; D: TRBD2; size: NA; J: TRBJ2-1; DNA: TGTGCCAGTAGTACGATGGGACTAGCGGGGGTATATGAGCAGTTCTTC; CDR3: CASSTMGLAGVYEQFF
V: TRBV11-2; D: NA; size: NA; J: TRBJ2-2; DNA: TGTGCCAGCAGCTCAATCAGGGGAACAGCCGGGGAGCTGTTTTTT; CDR3: CASSSIRGTAGELFF
V: TRBV6-5; D: TRBD1; size: once; J: TRBJ2-5; DNA: TGTGCCAGCATCGGACAGGGGGGGACAGAGACCCAGTACTTC; CDR3: CASIGQGGTETQYF
V: TRBV2; D: NA; size: NA; J: TRBJ1-2; DNA: TGTGCCAGCAGTCCCCCAGGGGCGTATGGCTACACCTTC; CDR3: CASSPPGAYGYTF
V: TRBV5-1; D: TRBD1; size: few; J: TRBJ2-5; DNA: TGCGCCAGCAGCTACGGACAGGGGAGGGAGACCCAGTACTTC; CDR3: CASSYGQGRETQYF
V: TRBV19; D: NA; size: NA; J: TRBJ1-3; DNA: TGTGCCAGTAGTATCTCACCCCCAGGAAACACCATATATTTT; CDR3: CASSISPPGNTIYF
V: TRBV5-1; D: NA; size: NA; J: TRBJ2-5; DNA: TGCGCCAGCCAAGGACTGGGACAAGAGACCCAGTACTTC; CDR3: CASQGLGQETQYF
V: TRBV18; D: NA; size: few; J: TRBJ1-5; DNA: TGTGCCAGCTCACCGGCACAATCAGTGCCCCAGCATTTT; CDR3: CASSPAQSVPQHF